The 10 T cell receptor beta chains reported below all come from one sample, sequenced in a study of beta chain features in type 1 diabetes. The study's findings and limits: Moderate yet significant TCRB CDR3 shortening was seen in Type 1 diabetes patients in all four CD4+ subsets.

These receptors' antigens are unknown. The investigators reverse transcribed all of the isolated RNA, so they sequenced expressed TCRB transcripts. Measured with immunoSEQ multiplex PCR; TCRdb has only the in-frame clones, and not every one. The sample records about 710,000 clones, about 14% being singletons. The sequencing sample was made of naive CD4+ T cells from blood. Receptors originate from a man between 18 and 35 years old with type 1 diabetes.

This clone was observed a handful of times. This sequence joins TRBV4-1 and TRBJ1-5, with D perhaps matching TRBD1 (5 bases). The CDR3 is made up of 16 amino acids. Germline V lookup: CDR1 MGHRA, CDR2 YSYEKL. V lost 4 bases to trimming and J lost 4 bases, with 17 bases between them. The CDR3 DNA follows: TGCGCCAGCAGCCGGGAGGGGTCAGGTCGGAATCAGCCCCAGCATTTT. It encodes CASSREGSGRNQPQHF.

This chain connects TRBV15 to TRBJ2-5; a possible D gene is TRBD1 (6 bases). The CDR3 is made up of 13 amino acids. Germline-derived CDR1 and CDR2 are LNHNV and YYDKDF (reference sequence). V was pared by 9 bases and J by 3 bases, with 14 bases between. The CDR3 loop is CATEQGWEETQYF. The CDR3 DNA follows: TGTGCCACGGAACAGGGTTGGGAAGAGACCCAGTACTTC. Looking up the rest from reference TRBV15 and TRBJ2-5 gives the full variable domain: DAMVIQNPRYQVTQFGKPVTLSCSQTLNHNVMYWYQQKSSQAPKLLFHYYDKDFNNEADTPDNFQSRRPNTSFCFLDIRSPGLGDTAMYLCATEQGWEETQYFGPGTRLLVL.

V gene TRBV5-4 combines with J gene TRBJ1-2; 10 bases agree with TRBD1. V lost 5 bases and J lost 4; bases outside the gene matches: 8. CDR1 and CDR2 (germline): SGHNT, YYREEE (reference sequence). The CDR3 extends over 15 amino acids. The CDR3 DNA is TGTGCCAGCAGTTGGGACAGGGGATCCGGCTATGGCTACACCTTC. This encodes CASSWDRGSGYGYTF.

This clone was counted a few times. The CDR3 DNA reads as TGTGCCTGGAGGCCGGGACCGCACATTCAGTACTTC. Its protein product is CAWRPGPHIQYF. The gene calls are TRBV30 and TRBJ2-4, with D perhaps matching TRBD1 or TRBD2 (5 bases each). The CDR3 covers 12 residues. Trimming took off 3 bases at V and 8 bases at J, with 11 bases between the two ends. Germline-derived CDR1 and CDR2 are GTSNPN and SVGIG (reference sequence).

The chain employs TRBV10-3 and TRBJ2-7, with D maybe TRBD2 (5 bases). The V end lost 2 bases, the J end lost 2 bases, and 13 bases lay between the germline ends. The CDR3 has 15 residues. Germline lookup yields CDR1 ENHRY and CDR2 SYGVKD. The CDR3 spells CAISEMEAQAYEQYF. The CDR3 DNA is TGTGCCATCAGTGAGATGGAGGCCCAGGCCTACGAGCAGTACTTC.

This clone was found a few times. The V call is TRBV5-1, the J call TRBJ1-4; unclear D gene. The germline V and J ends were trimmed by 1 base and 1 base, with 5 bases remaining between them. Germline values: CDR1 SGHRS, CDR2 YFSETQ. This CDR3 has 14 residues. DNA for the CDR3: TGCGCCAGCAGCTTGTCTGTAACTAATGAAAAACTGTTTTTT. Translation: CASSLSVTNEKLFF.

The sample holds a few counts of this clone. Different DNA sequences within this sample yield the same CDR3. This chain uses TRBV4-3 with TRBJ1-2; D ambiguous. This CDR3 is built from 13 residues. From germline, CDR1 is LGHNA and CDR2 YSLEER. V shed 1 base and J shed 4 bases, with 7 bases lying between them. The CDR3 DNA is TGCGCCAGCAGCCAAGGGGGAGGCTATGGCTACACCTTC. It specifies CASSQGGGYGYTF.

This clone was seen only a few times. The rearrangement uses TRBV4-2 and TRBJ2-1, with 10 nucleotides matching TRBD2. The V gene's germline CDR1 is LGHNA and CDR2 YNFKEQ. V lost 4 bases, J lost 6 bases, and 9 bases stayed unmatched. CDR3 length: 16 amino acids. CDR3 DNA: TGTGCCAGCAGCCCAAGACGAGCTAGCGGGGGCAATGAGCAGTTCTTC. Translated, it gives CASSPRRASGGNEQFF.

The rearrangement joins TRBV9 to TRBJ1-2; 12 positions match TRBD1. The CDR3 consists of 14 residues. V lost 3 bases and J lost 7; bases outside the gene matches: 4. Germline V gives CDR1 SGDLS, CDR2 YYNGEE. The CDR3 DNA follows: TGTGCCAGCAGCGCGGGACAGGGGGCAGTTGGCTACACCTTC. Protein product: CASSAGQGAVGYTF.

The chain is built from TRBV30 and TRBJ1-5; possible D gene TRBD1, 5 bases. Trimming took off 3 bases at V and 3 bases at J, with 15 bases between the two ends. The CDR3 contains 15 residues. The germline CDR1 and CDR2 sequences are GTSNPN and SVGIG (reference sequence). CDR3 sequence: CAWSDVGGYNQPQHF. CDR3 coding DNA: TGTGCCTGGAGCGATGTTGGGGGTTACAATCAGCCCCAGCATTTT.